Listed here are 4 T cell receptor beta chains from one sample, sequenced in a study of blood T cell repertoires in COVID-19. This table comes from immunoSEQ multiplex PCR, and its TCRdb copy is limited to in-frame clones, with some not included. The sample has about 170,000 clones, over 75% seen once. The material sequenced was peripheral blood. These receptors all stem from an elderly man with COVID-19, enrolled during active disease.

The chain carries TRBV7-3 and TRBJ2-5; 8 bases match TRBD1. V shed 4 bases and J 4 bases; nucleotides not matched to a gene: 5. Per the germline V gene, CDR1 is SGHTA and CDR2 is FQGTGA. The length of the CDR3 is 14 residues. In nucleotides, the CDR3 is TGTGCCAGCAGCTCATCAGGGGGCGGAGAGACCCAGTACTTC. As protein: CASSSSGGGETQYF.

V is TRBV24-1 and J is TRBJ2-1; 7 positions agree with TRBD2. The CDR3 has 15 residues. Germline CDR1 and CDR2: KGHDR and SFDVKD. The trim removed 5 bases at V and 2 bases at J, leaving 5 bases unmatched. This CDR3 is CATSAQSGAYNEQFF. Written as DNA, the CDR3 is TGTGCCACCAGTGCCCAAAGCGGGGCCTACAATGAGCAGTTCTTC.

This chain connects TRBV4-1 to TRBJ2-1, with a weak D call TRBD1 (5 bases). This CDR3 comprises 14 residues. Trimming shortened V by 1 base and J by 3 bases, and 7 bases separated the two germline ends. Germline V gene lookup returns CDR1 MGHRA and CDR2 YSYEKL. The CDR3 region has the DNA TGCGCCAGCAGCCAAGGGACATTCTACAATGAGCAGTTCTTC. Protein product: CASSQGTFYNEQFF.

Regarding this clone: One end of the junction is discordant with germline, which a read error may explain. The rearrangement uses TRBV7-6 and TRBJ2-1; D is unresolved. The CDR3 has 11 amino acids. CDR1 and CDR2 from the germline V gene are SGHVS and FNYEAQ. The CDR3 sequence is CASSSNNEQFF. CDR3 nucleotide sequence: TGTGCCAGCAGCTCCAACAATGAGCAGTTCTTC.